The present T cell receptor (beta chain) was sequenced within a study of preoperative IRX-2 immunotherapy in early breast cancer. Method: immunoSEQ multiplex PCR; TCRdb's copy keeps in-frame clones and lacks some. The sample records around 62,000 clones, approximately 95% being singletons. This CDR3 spans 15 amino acids. The junction had 7 bases not matched to a gene; V was cut back by 4 bases and J by 2 bases. CDR1 and CDR2 from the germline V gene are PRHDT and FYEKMQ (reference sequence). Regarding treatment: preoperative locoregional IRX-2 cytokine immunotherapy. This receptor was obtained from a human donor with breast cancer. This sample was gathered from a patient treated with IRX-2 immunotherapy. V and J are TRBV13 and TRBJ2-7, with 8 bases fitting TRBD2. This chain's CDR3 is CASSSTGTRTYEQYF. CDR3 in DNA: TGTGCCAGCAGCTCCACCGGGACTAGGACCTACGAGCAGTACTTC.